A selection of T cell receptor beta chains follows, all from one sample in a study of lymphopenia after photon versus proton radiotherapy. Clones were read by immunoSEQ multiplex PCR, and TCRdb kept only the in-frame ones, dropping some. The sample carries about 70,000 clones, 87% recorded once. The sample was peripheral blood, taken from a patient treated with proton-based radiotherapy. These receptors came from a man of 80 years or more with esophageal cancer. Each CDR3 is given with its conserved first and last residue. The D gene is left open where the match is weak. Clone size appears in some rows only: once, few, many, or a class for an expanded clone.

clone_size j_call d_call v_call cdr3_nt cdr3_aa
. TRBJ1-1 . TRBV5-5 TGTGCCAGCAGCTTGGAAGGGTACGGGATACCTGAAGCTTTCTTT CASSLEGYGIPEAFF
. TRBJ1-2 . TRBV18 TGTGCCAGCTCAAGGCAGCAGGAGCCGGACTATGGCTACACCTTC CASSRQQEPDYGYTF
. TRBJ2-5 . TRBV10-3 TGTGCCACCCTAGGGCCCTTGGAGGAGACCCAGTACTTC CATLGPLEETQYF
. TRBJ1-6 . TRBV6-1 TGTGCCAGCAGTGAAGCGCCGACGTCACCCCTCCACTTT CASSEAPTSPLHF
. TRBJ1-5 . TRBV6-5 TGTGCCAGCACCCCCTCGCGAGGGTTTGGTCAGCCCCAGCATTTT CASTPSRGFGQPQHF
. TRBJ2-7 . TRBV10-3 TGTGCCATCAGTGAGGGACGGCGGAGTGGGTTCTGGTACGAGCAGTACTTC CAISEGRRSGFWYEQYF
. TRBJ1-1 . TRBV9 TGTGCCAGCAGCGTAGGGCAGATGAACACTGAAGCTTTCTTT CASSVGQMNTEAFF
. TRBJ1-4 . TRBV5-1 TGCGCCAGCAGCTTCGGGACAAGTGATGAAAAACTGTTTTTT CASSFGTSDEKLFF
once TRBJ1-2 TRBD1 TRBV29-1 TGCAGCGTTGCAGGGACAGGACTTTACACCTTC CSVAGTGLYTF
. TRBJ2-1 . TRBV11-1 TGTGCCAGCAGCTCAGAGACAGGAGGGAATGAGCAGTTCTTC CASSSETGGNEQFF
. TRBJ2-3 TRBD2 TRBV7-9 TGTGCCAGCAGCTTAGGGACTAGCGGGGGCCCCCGGGATACGCAGTATTTT CASSLGTSGGPRDTQYF
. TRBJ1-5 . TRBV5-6 TGCGCCAGCAGCTTAAATCACAGGAGAGGTCAGCCCCAGCATTTT CASSLNHRRGQPQHF
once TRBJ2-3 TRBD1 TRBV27 TGTGCCAGCAGACAGGGGGACAGATACACAGATACGCAGTATTTT CASRQGDRYTDTQYF
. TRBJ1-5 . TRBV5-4 TGTGCCAGCAGCCGCCGGGACTCCGGCGCGGACAATCAGCCCCAGCATTTT CASSRRDSGADNQPQHF
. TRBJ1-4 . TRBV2 TGTGCCAGCACAACCCCGGTGGCGGGCGAAAAACTGTTTTTT CASTTPVAGEKLFF
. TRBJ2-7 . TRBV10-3 TGTGCCATCAGGGCCCCATCTCTCGAGCAGTACTTC CAIRAPSLEQYF
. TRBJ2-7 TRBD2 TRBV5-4 TGTGCCAGCAGCCAATCCCTAGCGGGGCCGACCTACGAGCAGTACTTC CASSQSLAGPTYEQYF
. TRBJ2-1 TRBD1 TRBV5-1 TGCGCCAGCAGCTTTAGGCAGGGGGCATACAATGAGCAGTTCTTC CASSFRQGAYNEQFF